The 28 T cell receptor beta chains given below trace back to one sample, sequenced in a study of STAT5B mutations in CD4+ large granular lymphocyte leukemia. The data were produced by immunoSEQ multiplex PCR, yet TCRdb's version contains in-frame clones alone and is incomplete. The sample includes about 23,000 clones, approximately 81% of them seen just once. Source material: CD4+ T cells from blood buffy coats. The receptors were sampled from a human donor in good health.

DNA of the CDR3: TGTGCCAGCCAAGTAGGCGGGAGGTTTACTGGGGCCAACGTCCTGACTTTC. The encoded protein is CASQVGGRFTGANVLTF. The chain is built from TRBV19 and TRBJ2-6; 8 positions match TRBD2. V lost 9 bases and J lost 2; bases outside the gene matches: 12. The CDR3 has 17 residues. Germline lookup yields CDR1 LNHDA and CDR2 SQIVND (reference sequence).

V gene TRBV11-3 combines with J gene TRBJ2-1, with a weak D call TRBD2 (5 bases). The CDR3 spans 14 residues. Germline V gene data show CDR1 as SGHNT and CDR2 as YENEEA. The V and J ends lost 5 bases and 6 bases respectively, with 14 bases between them. CDR3 sequence reads: CASSPRVLLNEQFF. DNA of the CDR3: TGTGCCAGCAGCCCGCGGGTATTACTCAATGAGCAGTTCTTC.

This chain links TRBV5-1 with TRBJ2-6; tentatively, D is TRBD2 (5 bases). The CDR3 loop spans 16 amino acids. Trimming shortened V by 1 base and J by 0 bases, and 8 bases separated the two germline ends. Germline CDR1 SGHRS, CDR2 YFSETQ. CDR3 DNA sequence: TGCGCCAGCAGCTTGACGGGGAACTCTGGGGCCAACGTCCTGACTTTC. Protein sequence: CASSLTGNSGANVLTF.

The CDR3, as DNA: TGTGCCAGCAGTGAATTTCTGCAGGGTCCCTACGAGCAGTACTTC. It translates to CASSEFLQGPYEQYF. The J gene is TRBJ2-7, the V gene TRBV6-1; maybe TRBD1 (5 bases). Trimming cost V 2 bases and J 2 bases, with 13 bases left between them. This CDR3 contains 15 residues. Germline V lookup: CDR1 MNHNS, CDR2 SASEGT.

This chain links TRBV19 with TRBJ2-1; a possible D gene is TRBD2 (5 bases). From germline, CDR1 is LNHDA and CDR2 SQIVND (reference sequence). The V gene lost 3 bases and the J gene lost 3 bases, with 12 bases spanning the gap. This CDR3 is built from 15 residues. The chain's CDR3 is CASSMQPSSYNEQFF. In nucleotides, the CDR3 is TGTGCCAGTAGTATGCAGCCTAGCAGCTACAATGAGCAGTTCTTC. The whole variable domain, filled in from reference TRBV19 and TRBJ2-1, reads DGGITQSPKYLFRKEGQNVTLSCEQNLNHDAMYWYRQDPGQGLRLIYYSQIVNDFQKGDIAEGYSVSREKKESFPLTVTSAQKNPTAFYLCASSMQPSSYNEQFFGPGTRLTVL.

In its sample, this clone was seen a few times. This chain links TRBV2 with TRBJ2-1, with D perhaps matching TRBD1 or TRBD2 (6 bases each). The V and J ends lost 2 bases and 16 bases respectively, with 12 bases between them. The CDR3 sequence is 11 residues long. Germline V gene lookup returns CDR1 SNHLY and CDR2 FYNNEI. The DNA of the CDR3 is TGTGCCAGCAGTGAAACGGGGGCTAACTTCTTC. This gives the protein CASSETGANFF.

This clone occurred a few times. The chain couples TRBV28 to TRBJ1-4, with 9 bases lining up with TRBD1. The CDR3 consists of 16 residues. Germline CDR1 and CDR2: MDHEN and SYDVKM. After removal of 7 bases from V and 2 bases from J, the junction contained 8 bases not matched to a gene. The CDR3: CASITGGRVTNEKLFF. CDR3 DNA: TGTGCCAGCATCACAGGGGGCCGGGTGACTAATGAAAAACTGTTTTTT.

V usage is TRBV2 and J usage is TRBJ2-3; D call uncertain. Germline V gives CDR1 SNHLY, CDR2 FYNNEI. The CDR3 is 13 residues long. The germline V and J ends were trimmed by 5 bases and 2 bases, with 8 bases remaining between them. The CDR3 DNA reads TGTGCCAGCAGTAGACCTACCACAGATACGCAGTATTTT. The encoded protein is CASSRPTTDTQYF.

CDR3 residues: CASSEAAQTYEQYF. In DNA, the CDR3 is TGTGCCAGCAGTGAAGCGGCCCAGACCTACGAGCAGTACTTC. The chain joins TRBV2 to TRBJ2-7; D not certain. The CDR3 spans 14 residues. From germline, CDR1 is SNHLY and CDR2 FYNNEI. V was cut by 0 bases and J by 2 bases, with 8 bases left in between.

This chain uses TRBV2 with TRBJ2-3; unclear D gene. Germline CDR1 is SNHLY and CDR2 is FYNNEI. The CDR3 consists of 13 residues. V was trimmed by 6 bases and J by 3 bases, leaving 10 bases between them. CDR3 sequence reads: CASSELWTDTQYF. The CDR3 DNA reads as TGTGCCAGCAGCGAACTTTGGACAGATACGCAGTATTTT.

The chain carries TRBV6-6 and TRBJ2-7, with D uncertain. The CDR3 spans 12 residues. The ends were cut back, 4 bases at V and 3 bases at J, with 7 bases in the middle. The germline CDR1 and CDR2 sequences are MNHNY and SVGAGI (reference sequence). Here the CDR3 reads CASSSPNYEQYF. The CDR3 region has the DNA TGTGCCAGCAGTTCCCCCAACTACGAGCAGTACTTC.

The chain carries TRBV6-6 and TRBJ2-3, with unresolved D. Germline lookup yields CDR1 MNHNY and CDR2 SVGAGI (reference sequence). CDR3 length equals 14 residues. V was shortened by 3 bases and J by 4 bases, with 11 bases between the two germline ends. The CDR3 nucleotides read TGTGCCAGCAGTTATGGAGAGGCATCAGATACGCAGTATTTT. As protein: CASSYGEASDTQYF.

The chain links TRBV2 to TRBJ1-2, with a tentative D call TRBD1 (5 bases). V was pared by 7 bases and J by 7 bases, with 16 bases between. The germline V gene has CDR1 SNHLY and CDR2 FYNNEI. This CDR3 comprises 13 residues. This chain's CDR3 is CASNFGARSGYTF. CDR3 in DNA: TGTGCCAGCAATTTCGGGGCTCGGAGTGGCTACACCTTC.

V is TRBV21-1 and J is TRBJ2-1; TRBD2 is the table's D call and was not checked against the DNA. TRBV21-1 counts as a pseudogene. The CDR3 covers 16 residues. The CDR3 bases are TGTGCCAGCAGCGGAAGGACTAGCGGGAGATTAGGTGAGCAGTTCTTC. This encodes CASSGRTSGRLGEQFF.

The chain has TRBV7-8 and TRBJ2-1; 9 bases are shared with TRBD2. V was clipped by 2 bases and J by 5 bases; unmatched bases: 4. Germline V CDR1 and CDR2: SGHVS, FQNEAQ. The CDR3 extends over 15 amino acids. CDR3 nucleotide sequence: TGTGCCAGCAGCTTACGTAGCGGGAGTCACAATGAGCAGTTCTTC. Translated, it gives CASSLRSGSHNEQFF. Full variable domain (remainder filled in from reference TRBV7-8 and TRBJ2-1): GAGVSQSPRYKVAKRGQDVALRCDPISGHVSLFWYQQALGQGPEFLTYFQNEAQLDKSGLPSDRFFAERPEGSVSTLKIQRTQQEDSAVYLCASSLRSGSHNEQFFGPGTRLTVL.

The J gene is TRBJ2-7, the V gene TRBV6-6; D is unclear. This CDR3 has 11 residues. The V gene lost 5 bases and the J gene lost 3 bases, with 5 bases spanning the gap. The V gene's germline CDR1 is MNHNY and CDR2 SVGAGI (reference sequence). The CDR3 DNA is TGTGCCAGCAGTGCCTACTACGAGCAGTACTTC. This gives the protein CASSAYYEQYF.

This chain connects TRBV27 to TRBJ1-2; D is uncertain. V lost 2 bases and J 4 bases, leaving 8 bases between the germline ends. Germline CDR1 is MNHEY and CDR2 is SMNVEV (reference sequence). The CDR3 is 13 residues long. The CDR3 loop reads CASSLSSAYGYTF. CDR3 sequence (DNA): TGTGCCAGCAGTTTAAGTTCAGCCTATGGCTACACCTTC.

The J gene is TRBJ2-7, the V gene TRBV5-1, with TRBD2 identical over 8 bases. Germline V gives CDR1 SGHRS, CDR2 YFSETQ. The CDR3 covers 15 residues. Trimming at V came to 4 bases and at J to 7 bases, leaving 13 bases not matched to a gene. CDR3 DNA sequence: TGCGCCAGCAGCCAATACCCAGCGGGAGCGGAGGAGCAGTACTTC. It codes for CASSQYPAGAEEQYF.

This clone has just a few counts. Different DNA sequences within this sample yield the same CDR3. This sequence joins TRBV7-9 and TRBJ1-1; 7 bases fit TRBD1. Per germline, CDR1 SEHNR and CDR2 FQNEAQ (reference sequence). Trimming removed 1 base from V and 1 base from J; junction bases left unmatched: 0. The CDR3 totals 14 residues. CDR3 in DNA: TGTGCCAGCAGCTTAGGACAGGGGAACACTGAAGCTTTCTTT. This encodes CASSLGQGNTEAFF.

The CDR3 spells CASSLAVHGRTPYEQYF. The CDR3 DNA is TGTGCCAGCAGCTTAGCAGTGCACGGGAGGACCCCCTACGAGCAGTACTTC. The V call is TRBV7-2, the J call TRBJ2-7; TRBD2 matches at 7 bases. V lost 0 bases to trimming and J lost 2 bases; unmatched junction nucleotides: 10. The CDR3 length is 17 residues. Germline values: CDR1 SGHTA, CDR2 FQGNSA.

CDR3 nucleotide sequence: TGTGCCAGCAGTCCAGGCTTCCCCTACGAGCAGTACTTC. Residues: CASSPGFPYEQYF. The rearrangement uses TRBV6-1 and TRBJ2-7; D is unresolved. V gave up 5 bases and J gave up 2 bases, with 10 bases separating them. Germline loops: CDR1 MNHNS, CDR2 SASEGT. CDR3 length equals 13 residues.

This clone has just one count. Here the CDR3 DNA reads TGCGCCAGCAGCCAAGACAGGGATCTAGGCGGGAACACTGAAGCTTTCTTT. It codes for CASSQDRDLGGNTEAFF. The chain combines TRBV4-1 with TRBJ1-1; D may be TRBD1 (5 bases). V shed 0 bases and J shed 1 base, with 15 bases lying between them. From germline, CDR1 is MGHRA and CDR2 YSYEKL. This CDR3 has 17 residues.

This chain links TRBV29-1 with TRBJ2-7, with 11 bases that match TRBD1. Germline V gene lookup returns CDR1 SQVTM and CDR2 ANQGSEA. The CDR3 covers 13 residues. V shed 7 bases, J shed 7 bases, and the junction held 9 bases outside the gene matches. The CDR3 loop is CSGGTGTGGEQYF. The CDR3 nucleotides read TGCAGCGGAGGTACCGGGACAGGGGGGGAGCAGTACTTC.

The chain carries TRBV7-9 and TRBJ2-2, with a weak D call TRBD1 (6 bases). This CDR3 has 17 residues. V lost 6 bases, J lost 5 bases, and 22 bases lay in between. Germline CDR1 and CDR2: SEHNR and FQNEAQ (reference sequence). The CDR3 DNA is TGTGCCAGCAGTAGGTCCACAGGGAAGGGGAGAACCGGGGAGCTGTTTTTT. It specifies CASSRSTGKGRTGELFF.

This chain joins TRBV5-1 and TRBJ1-5; 10 bases are shared with TRBD1. The CDR3 totals 22 residues. Germline V gene data show CDR1 as SGHRS and CDR2 as YFSETQ. V lost 4 bases, J lost 0 bases, and 22 bases stayed unmatched. The CDR3 nucleotides are TGCGCCAGCAGCCCATACCCCGGGACAGGGGTTCGGATTAGATATAGCAATCAGCCCCAGCATTTT. It yields the protein CASSPYPGTGVRIRYSNQPQHF.

The gene calls are TRBV1 and TRBJ2-7; TRBD2, the table's D call, was not compared with the DNA. TRBV1 has pseudogene status. The CDR3 has 12 amino acids. CDR3 DNA sequence: TGCACCAGCAGCCAAGCTTGTCTCGAGCAGTACTTC. Amino acid sequence: CTSSQACLEQYF.

V gene TRBV6-5 combines with J gene TRBJ1-2; D is undetermined. CDR1 and CDR2 from the germline V gene are MNHEY and SVGAGI. The CDR3 loop spans 15 amino acids. The V gene lost 5 bases and the J gene lost 4 bases, with 17 bases spanning the gap. The CDR3 spells CASSQPEAVGYGYTF. DNA of the CDR3: TGTGCCAGCAGTCAGCCAGAGGCCGTGGGCTATGGCTACACCTTC.

This chain joins TRBV15 and TRBJ1-5, with unresolved D. The V end was cut by 5 bases, the J end by 7 bases, with 12 bases between. Germline V CDR1 and CDR2: LNHNV, YYDKDF (reference sequence). This CDR3 region has 13 residues. Here the CDR3 DNA reads TGTGCCACCAGCTCGGACCCGGGGCAGCCCCAGCATTTT. Protein: CATSSDPGQPQHF.